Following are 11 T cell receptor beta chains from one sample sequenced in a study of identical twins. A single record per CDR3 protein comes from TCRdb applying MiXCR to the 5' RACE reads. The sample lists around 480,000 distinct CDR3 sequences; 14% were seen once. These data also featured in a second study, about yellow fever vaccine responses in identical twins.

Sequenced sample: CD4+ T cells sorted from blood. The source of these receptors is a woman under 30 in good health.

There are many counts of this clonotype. CDR3 loop: CASTNARRLEQFF. The CDR3 DNA follows: TGTGCCAGCACCAATGCTCGACGGCTGGAGCAGTTCTTC. V is TRBV6-1 and J is TRBJ2-1; no reliable D call. The CDR3 runs 13 residues. Per the germline V gene, CDR1 is MNHNS and CDR2 is SASEGT. Trimming removed 7 bases from V and 10 bases from J, with 17 bases in between.

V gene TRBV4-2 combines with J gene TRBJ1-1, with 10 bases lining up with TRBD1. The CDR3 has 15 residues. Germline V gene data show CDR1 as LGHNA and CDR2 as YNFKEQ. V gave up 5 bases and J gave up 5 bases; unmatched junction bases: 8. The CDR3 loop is CASSTRQGAGTEAFF. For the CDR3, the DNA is TGTGCCAGCAGCACCCGACAGGGGGCCGGGACTGAAGCTTTCTTT.

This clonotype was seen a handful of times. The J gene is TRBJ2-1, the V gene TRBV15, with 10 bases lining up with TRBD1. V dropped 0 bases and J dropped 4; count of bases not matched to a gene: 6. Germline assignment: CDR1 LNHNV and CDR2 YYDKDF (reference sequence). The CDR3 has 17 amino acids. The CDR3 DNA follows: TGTGCCACCAGCAGAGATTTAGACAGGGGGCTTTACAATGAGCAGTTCTTC. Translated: CATSRDLDRGLYNEQFF.

The CDR3 loop reads CASSQARGAGTANTGELFF. The CDR3 coding sequence is TGCGCCAGCAGCCAAGCCCGAGGGGCCGGGACTGCGAACACCGGGGAGCTGTTTTTT. The chain carries TRBV4-1 and TRBJ2-2; possibly TRBD2 for D (6 bases). The V gene lost 1 base and the J gene lost 0 bases, with 18 bases spanning the gap. The CDR3 covers 19 residues. The germline V gene has CDR1 MGHRA and CDR2 YSYEKL.

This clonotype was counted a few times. The DNA for the CDR3 is TGTGCCAGCAGCTTGAGGCAAACCTCACACGGGGAGCTGTTTTTT. Translation gives CASSLRQTSHGELFF. The rearrangement joins TRBV7-9 to TRBJ2-2; unclear D gene. Germline V gene sequence: CDR1 SEHNR, CDR2 FQNEAQ (reference sequence). This CDR3 is 15 amino acids long. Trimming shortened V by 3 bases and J by 7 bases, and 15 bases separated the two germline ends.

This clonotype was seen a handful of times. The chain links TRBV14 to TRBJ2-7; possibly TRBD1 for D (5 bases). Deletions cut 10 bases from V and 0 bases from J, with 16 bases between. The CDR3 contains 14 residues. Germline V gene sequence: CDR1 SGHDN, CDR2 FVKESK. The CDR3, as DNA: TGTGCCAAAGAGAGACAGACAATCTCCTACGAGCAGTACTTC. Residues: CAKERQTISYEQYF.

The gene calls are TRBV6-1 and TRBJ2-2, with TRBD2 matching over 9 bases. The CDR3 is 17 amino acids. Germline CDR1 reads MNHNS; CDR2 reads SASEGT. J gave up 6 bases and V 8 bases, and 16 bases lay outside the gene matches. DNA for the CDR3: TGTGCCAGCCATAGATCGACCGGGACTAGCCGGGCCGGGGAGCTGTTTTTT. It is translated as CASHRSTGTSRAGELFF.

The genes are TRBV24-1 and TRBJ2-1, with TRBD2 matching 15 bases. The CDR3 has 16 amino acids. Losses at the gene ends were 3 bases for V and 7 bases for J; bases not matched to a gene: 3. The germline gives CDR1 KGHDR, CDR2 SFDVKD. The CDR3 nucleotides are TGTGCCACCAGTGATGGACTAGCGGGGGGGCGGAATGAGCAGTTCTTC. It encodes CATSDGLAGGRNEQFF.

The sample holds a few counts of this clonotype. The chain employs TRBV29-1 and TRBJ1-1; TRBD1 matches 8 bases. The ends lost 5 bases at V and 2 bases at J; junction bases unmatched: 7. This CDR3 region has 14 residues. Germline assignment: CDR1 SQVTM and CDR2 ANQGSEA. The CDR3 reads CSVRAGTGNTEAFF. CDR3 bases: TGCAGCGTTCGCGCCGGGACAGGAAACACTGAAGCTTTCTTT. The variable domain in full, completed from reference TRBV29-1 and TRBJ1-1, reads SAVISQKPSRDICQRGTSLTIQCQVDSQVTMMFWYRQQPGQSLTLIATANQGSEATYESGFVIDKFPISRPNLTFSTLTVSNMSPEDSSIYLCSVRAGTGNTEAFFGQGTRLTVV.

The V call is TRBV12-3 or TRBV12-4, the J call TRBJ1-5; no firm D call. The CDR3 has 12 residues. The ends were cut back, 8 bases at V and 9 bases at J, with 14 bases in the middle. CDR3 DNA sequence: TGTGCCAGCTCGGGCAGTCCCTTGCCCCAGCATTTT. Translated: CASSGSPLPQHF.

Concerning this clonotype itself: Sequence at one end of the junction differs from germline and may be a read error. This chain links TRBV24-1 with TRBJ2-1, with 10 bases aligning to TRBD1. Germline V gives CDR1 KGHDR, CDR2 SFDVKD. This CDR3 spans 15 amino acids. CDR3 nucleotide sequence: TGTGCCACCGGTGACCCGGGACAGGGGATGAATGAGCAGTTCTTC. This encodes CATGDPGQGMNEQFF.